The TCR beta chain under discussion was sequenced for a study of tumor-infiltrating lymphocytes in oesophageal squamous cell carcinoma. TCRdb re-derived calls from the PCR reads in MiXCR, one entry per CDR3 protein. The sample yields under 20,000 distinct CDR3 sequences, around 41% seen once. This clonotype has just a few counts. The sample consisted of normal esophageal tissue next to the tumor. The receptor was isolated from a female donor with esophageal squamous cell carcinoma.

The CDR3 DNA sequence: TGTGCCAGCAGCTTAGCTCAAGCGGCCTCTGGAAACACCATATATTTT. This codes for CASSLAQAASGNTIYF. The genes are TRBV7-2 and TRBJ1-3; D remains unclear. From germline, CDR1 is SGHTA and CDR2 FQGNSA. The V end was cut by 0 bases, the J end by 0 bases, with 9 bases between. The CDR3 has 16 amino acids.